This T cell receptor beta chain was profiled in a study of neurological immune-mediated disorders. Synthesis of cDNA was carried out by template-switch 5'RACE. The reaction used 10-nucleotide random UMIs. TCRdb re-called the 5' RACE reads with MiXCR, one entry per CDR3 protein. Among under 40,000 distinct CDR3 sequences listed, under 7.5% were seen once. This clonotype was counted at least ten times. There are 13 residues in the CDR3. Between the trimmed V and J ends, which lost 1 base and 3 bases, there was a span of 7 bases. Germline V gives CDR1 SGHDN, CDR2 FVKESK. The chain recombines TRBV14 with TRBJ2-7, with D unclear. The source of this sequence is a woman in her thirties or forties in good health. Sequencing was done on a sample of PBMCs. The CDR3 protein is CASSQGANYEQYF. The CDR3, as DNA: TGTGCCAGCAGCCAAGGGGCAAACTACGAGCAGTACTTC.